This TCR beta chain is drawn from a study of blood T cell repertoires in COVID-19. The overall study: Collection of acute and convalescent COVID-19 samples took place in the United States, Italy and Spain. T cells, B-cell-depleted T cells, or PBMCs supplied cDNA or gDNA.

Produced via immunoSEQ multiplex PCR; TCRdb's table is partial and in-frame only. This sample yields around 270,000 clones, of which approximately 90% are seen a single time; about 4.6% belongs to the top ten. Deletions cut 4 bases from V and 7 bases from J, with 10 bases between. This CDR3 has 12 amino acids. Germline V gives CDR1 KGHSH, CDR2 LQKENI. Material: peripheral blood. The source of this sequence is a man in his forties or fifties with acute or convalescent COVID-19. The chain carries TRBV18 and TRBJ1-2; no definite D call. The CDR3 DNA reads as TGTGCCAGCTCACTCCAGAGGGCTGGCTACACCTTC. This sequence encodes CASSLQRAGYTF.